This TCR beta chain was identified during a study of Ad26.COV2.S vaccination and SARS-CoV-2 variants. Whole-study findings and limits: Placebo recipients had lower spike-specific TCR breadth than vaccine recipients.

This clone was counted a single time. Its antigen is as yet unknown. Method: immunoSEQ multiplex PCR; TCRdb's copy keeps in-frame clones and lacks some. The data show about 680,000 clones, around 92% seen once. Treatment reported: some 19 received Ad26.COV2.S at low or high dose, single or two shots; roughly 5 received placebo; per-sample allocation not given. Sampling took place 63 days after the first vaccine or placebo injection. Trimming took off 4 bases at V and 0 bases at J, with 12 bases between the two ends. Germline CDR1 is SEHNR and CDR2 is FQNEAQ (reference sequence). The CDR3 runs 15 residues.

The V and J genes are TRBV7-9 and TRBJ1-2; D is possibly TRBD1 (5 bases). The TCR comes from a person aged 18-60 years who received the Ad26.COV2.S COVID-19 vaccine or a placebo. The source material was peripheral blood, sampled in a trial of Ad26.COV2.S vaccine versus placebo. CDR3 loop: CASSSSGRANYGYTF. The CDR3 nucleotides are TGTGCCAGCAGCTCCTCGGGCAGGGCTAACTATGGCTACACCTTC.